The 16 T cell receptor beta chains presented below share a single source sample, sequenced in a study of T cells in Graves' hyperthyroidism and ophthalmopathy. Researchers took RNA transcripts and amplified the TCR beta CDR3 regions from them. The HTBI primer set drove a first-round RT-PCR of the TCR CDR3. TCRdb re-called the multiplex PCR reads through MiXCR, storing one row per CDR3 protein. The sample has 530,000 or so distinct CDR3 sequences; about 15% are singletons. Sequenced: blood. The source of these receptors is a young woman with Graves' ophthalmopathy.

This clonotype was seen more than once but under ten times. V and J are TRBV6-2 or TRBV6-3 and TRBJ1-4; 7 bases match TRBD1. The CDR3 sequence is 13 residues long. Germline V CDR1 and CDR2: MNHEY, SVGEGT. J was trimmed by 7 bases and V by 10 bases; bases with no gene match: 9. This CDR3 reads CATTGEGSEKLFF. CDR3 DNA: TGTGCCACCACAGGGGAAGGGAGTGAAAAACTGTTTTTT.

The V and J genes are TRBV6-1 and TRBJ2-3; tentatively, D is TRBD2 (5 bases). Germline CDR1 is MNHNS and CDR2 is SASEGT. The CDR3 extends over 17 amino acids. V shed 7 bases and J shed 4 bases, with 24 bases lying between them. The CDR3 DNA reads as TGTGCCAGCACCCTCTGGAGGCAAAACACATTGGCAGATACGCAGTATTTT. Translation: CASTLWRQNTLADTQYF.

This clonotype was seen only a few times. The rearrangement uses TRBV20-1 and TRBJ2-1, with D perhaps matching TRBD2 (6 bases). Germline V gives CDR1 DFQATT, CDR2 SNEGSKA (reference sequence). The CDR3 loop spans 15 amino acids. Trimming left V 0 bases short and J 9 bases short, with 18 bases between. Written as DNA, the CDR3 is TGCAGTGCTAGAGATCCCCGACTAGTCTCCAGTGAGCAGTTCTTC. Protein sequence: CSARDPRLVSSEQFF.

Ten or more counts support this clonotype. The chain joins TRBV28 to TRBJ2-4; a weak D match, TRBD2 (5 bases). Trimming took 5 bases from V and 7 from J, leaving 15 bases between them. The CDR3 totals 14 residues. CDR1 MDHEN and CDR2 SYDVKM come from the germline V gene. CDR3 region: CASSPPSGGNIQYF. In nucleotides, the CDR3 is TGTGCCAGCAGTCCGCCTTCGGGCGGGAACATTCAGTACTTC.

As to this clonotype: It may be a read error: a sequence one base away is much more abundant. The gene calls are TRBV3-1 and TRBJ2-1, with D perhaps matching TRBD1 or TRBD2 (5 bases each). The germline V and J ends were trimmed by 7 bases and 6 bases, with 19 bases remaining between them. Germline CDR1 is LGHDT and CDR2 is YNNKEL (reference sequence). The CDR3 is 15 amino acids. CDR3 sequence: CASTLRDPGANEQFF. Written as DNA, the CDR3 is TGTGCCAGCACCCTCCGGGACCCCGGGGCCAATGAGCAGTTCTTC.

About this clonotype: The junction departs from the called germline gene at one end, perhaps through a read error. V is TRBV5-1 and J is TRBJ1-2; D unclear. CDR3 length: 16 amino acids. CDR1 is SGHRS, CDR2 YFSETQ, per germline. The CDR3 loop is CASSWHSWTSNYGYTF. The CDR3 nucleotides read TGTGCCAGCAGCTGGCATTCCTGGACTTCTAACTATGGCTACACCTTC.

Details on this clonotype: Sequence at one end of the junction differs from germline and may be a read error. J is TRBJ1-1 and V is TRBV5-6, with D maybe TRBD1 (5 bases). The CDR3 sequence is 15 residues long. Per germline, CDR1 SGHDT and CDR2 YYEEEE. CDR3 residues: CAGSFLTTGTYEAFF. The DNA for the CDR3 is TGTGCCGGCAGCTTCCTAACTACCGGGACCTATGAAGCTTTCTTT. The full variable domain, rest sourced from reference TRBV5-6 and TRBJ1-1, is DAGVTQSPTHLIKTRGQQVTLRCSPKSGHDTVSWYQQALGQGPQFIFQYYEEEERQRGNFPDRFSGHQFPNYSSELNVNALLLGDSALYLCAGSFLTTGTYEAFFGQGTRLTVV.

This clonotype has more than one count but fewer than ten. The chain couples TRBV27 to TRBJ2-1; TRBD2 agrees at 12 bases. The CDR3 is 12 amino acids. CDR1 and CDR2 (germline): MNHEY, SMNVEV (reference sequence). Losses at the gene ends were 3 bases for V and 15 bases for J; bases not matched to a gene: 3. The CDR3 is CASSLTSGRRFF. The CDR3 bases are TGTGCCAGCAGTTTGACTAGCGGGAGACGGTTCTTC.

The sample holds many counts of this clonotype. The V gene is TRBV20-1, the J gene TRBJ1-1; D is unresolved. The CDR3 length is 13 residues. Germline V gives CDR1 DFQATT, CDR2 SNEGSKA (reference sequence). Trimming stripped 6 bases from V and 1 base from J, with 12 bases between. The CDR3 nucleotides are TGCAGTGCCTCGGAGGGAGGGAACACTGAAGCTTTCTTT. Its protein product is CSASEGGNTEAFF.

At least ten counts were recorded for this clonotype. V and J are TRBV5-1 and TRBJ1-4, with 9 bases identical to TRBD1. Germline loops: CDR1 SGHRS, CDR2 YFSETQ. The CDR3 is 16 residues long. V lost 2 bases and J lost 3; bases outside the gene matches: 5. This CDR3 reads CASSFYRGRANEKLFF. CDR3 nucleotides: TGCGCCAGCAGCTTCTACAGGGGGCGCGCTAATGAAAAACTGTTTTTT.

This clonotype was recorded many times. The rearrangement joins TRBV7-2 to TRBJ2-2; perhaps TRBD2 as D (6 bases). Germline CDR1 SGHTA, CDR2 FQGNSA. CDR3 length equals 15 residues. V was cut by 4 bases and J by 0 bases, with 9 bases left in between. Here the CDR3 reads CASSSRTTNTGELFF. In nucleotides, the CDR3 is TGTGCCAGCAGCTCCCGGACTACGAACACCGGGGAGCTGTTTTTT.

The rearrangement links TRBV4-3 to TRBJ2-2, with TRBD1 as a possible D gene (6 bases). Trimming shortened V by 2 bases and J by 4 bases, and 17 bases separated the two germline ends. This CDR3 is 17 amino acids long. The germline V gene encodes CDR1 LGHNA and CDR2 YSLEER. The CDR3 bases are TGCGCCAGCAGCCAATACATACAGGGTACCGGCACCGGGGAGCTGTTTTTT. This codes for CASSQYIQGTGTGELFF.

The chain couples TRBV6-1 to TRBJ1-1; no firm D call. Germline assignment: CDR1 MNHNS and CDR2 SASEGT. There are 15 residues in the CDR3. Trimming removed 6 bases at V and 10 bases at J, with 24 bases between. As DNA, the CDR3 is TGTGCCAGCAGCTCCTACAAAACACGCCCTCGGGGAGCTTTCTTT. The encoded protein is CASSSYKTRPRGAFF.

The sample holds a few counts of this clonotype. V is TRBV6-1 and J is TRBJ1-6; D not certain. Trimming pared 8 bases from V and 4 bases from J, leaving 21 bases between. CDR1 and CDR2 from the germline V gene are MNHNS and SASEGT. CDR3 length: 17 residues. The CDR3 is CASGLGGGRTYNSPLHF. In nucleotides, the CDR3 is TGTGCCAGCGGACTCGGAGGAGGGCGTACTTATAATTCACCCCTCCACTTT.

This clonotype appeared many times. The chain carries TRBV12-3 or TRBV12-4 and TRBJ1-2; 7 nucleotides align to TRBD1. The CDR3 sequence is 13 residues long. The J segment lost 5 bases and the V segment lost 6 bases, leaving 6 bases of the junction unmatched. The CDR3 bases are TGTGCCAGCAGCGGGGACAGAATTTATGGCTACACCTTC. The encoded protein is CASSGDRIYGYTF.

This clonotype has at least ten counts. A read error may produce the germline difference seen at one junction end. The V gene is TRBV5-1, the J gene TRBJ1-5; TRBD1 is a possible D gene (6 bases). The CDR3 sequence is 14 residues long. Germline-derived CDR1 and CDR2 are SGHRS and YFSETQ. CDR3 bases: TGCGCCAGCAGCTTGGCCGGGGGCAATGAGCCCCAGCATTTT. It codes for CASSLAGGNEPQHF.